One and the same sample provided the 21 T cell receptor beta chains below, sequenced in a study of blood T cell repertoires in COVID-19. Repertoires were generated with immunoSEQ multiplex PCR, while TCRdb's copy carries only in-frame clones and drops some. The sample contains 450,000 to 600,000 clones, about 90% of which appear only once. Sequencing used PBMCs or T cells enriched from blood (not recorded which). The source of these receptors is a woman between 18 and 30 years old who had recovered from COVID-19.

The chain recombines TRBV11-2 with TRBJ2-3, with D hard to call. Germline V gene data show CDR1 as SGHAT and CDR2 as FQNNGV. This CDR3 comprises 11 residues. V gave up 0 bases and J gave up 8 bases, with 3 bases separating them. The CDR3 DNA follows: TGTGCCAGCAGCTTAGAACTTACGCAGTATTTT. Translated: CASSLELTQYF. Looking up the rest from reference TRBV11-2 and TRBJ2-3 gives the full variable domain: EAGVAQSPRYKIIEKRQSVAFWCNPISGHATLYWYQQILGQGPKLLIQFQNNGVVDDSQLPKDRFSAERLKGVDSTLKIQPAKLEDSAVYLCASSLELTQYFGPGTRLTVL.

The gene calls are TRBV19 and TRBJ1-2; maybe TRBD1 (5 bases). Germline V lookup: CDR1 LNHDA, CDR2 SQIVND (reference sequence). The CDR3 is made up of 11 amino acids. The V and J ends lost 3 bases and 10 bases respectively, with 9 bases between them. The CDR3 reads CASSILGAYTF. The CDR3 DNA reads TGTGCCAGTAGTATTTTAGGGGCCTACACCTTC.

V and J are TRBV11-2 and TRBJ2-7, with 13 bases fitting TRBD2. Looked up from germline, CDR1 is SGHAT and CDR2 is FQNNGV. The CDR3 has 14 residues. Trimming took 5 bases from V and 13 from J; bases not matched to a gene: 11. The DNA of the CDR3 is TGTGCCAGCAGCCCGCGGACTAGCGGGGGCCAAGGATACTTC. Translation: CASSPRTSGGQGYF.

V usage is TRBV28 and J usage is TRBJ1-1; TRBD1 agrees at 9 bases. This CDR3 region has 16 residues. The germline CDR1 and CDR2 sequences are MDHEN and SYDVKM. Trimming cost V 3 bases and J 2 bases; bases outside gene matches: 7. CDR3 sequence: CASSFSRDRVNTEAFF. CDR3 bases: TGTGCCAGCAGTTTCTCAAGGGACAGGGTTAACACTGAAGCTTTCTTT.

The chain combines TRBV5-4 with TRBJ2-1; 11 bases fit TRBD2. V shed 4 bases, J shed 9 bases, and the junction held 9 bases outside the gene matches. CDR3 length equals 15 residues. CDR1 and CDR2 (germline): SGHNT, YYREEE (reference sequence). The CDR3 nucleotides are TGTGCCAGCAGCCAAGGGGCTAGCGGGGGGAGTGAGCAGTTCTTC. Translating it yields CASSQGASGGSEQFF.

The chain uses TRBV10-3 and TRBJ1-5; 7 nucleotides line up with TRBD1. This CDR3 region has 15 residues. The ends lost 11 bases at V and 0 bases at J; junction bases unmatched: 10. Germline V lookup: CDR1 ENHRY, CDR2 SYGVKD. The CDR3 protein is CASKGAEYSNQPQHF. CDR3 DNA sequence: TGTGCCTCCAAGGGGGCAGAATATAGCAATCAGCCCCAGCATTTT.

The chain couples TRBV7-9 to TRBJ2-1; possibly TRBD1 for D (5 bases). Germline lookup yields CDR1 SEHNR and CDR2 FQNEAQ (reference sequence). The CDR3 length is 16 residues. V dropped 1 base and J dropped 0 bases, with 10 bases sitting between them. This chain's CDR3 is CASSLDFQGSYNEQFF. The CDR3, as DNA: TGTGCCAGCAGCTTAGACTTTCAGGGCTCCTACAATGAGCAGTTCTTC.

The chain is built from TRBV28 and TRBJ2-5, with 7 bases fitting TRBD2. Germline V lookup: CDR1 MDHEN, CDR2 SYDVKM. This CDR3 is 16 amino acids long. V trimming: 1 base; J trimming: 0 bases; junction bases outside the gene matches: 5. This CDR3 reads CASSLSGLRHQETQYF. CDR3 sequence (DNA): TGTGCCAGCAGTTTATCGGGACTACGCCACCAAGAGACCCAGTACTTC.

This clone was counted a few times. This sequence joins TRBV28 and TRBJ1-3; the D gene is possibly TRBD1 (5 bases). Trimming pared 5 bases from V and 5 bases from J, leaving 19 bases between. The CDR3 is made up of 16 amino acids. Looked up from germline, CDR1 is MDHEN and CDR2 is SYDVKM. The CDR3 sequence: CASSPPGLNKRNTIYF. DNA for the CDR3: TGTGCCAGCAGTCCCCCGGGACTAAATAAGAGAAACACCATATATTTT.

CDR3 protein: CASSPLTGTNLAPLHF. In DNA, the CDR3 is TGTGCCAGCAGCCCCCTGACAGGGACGAATTTGGCACCCCTCCACTTT. The V gene is TRBV7-8, the J gene TRBJ1-6; TRBD1 agrees at 7 bases. The V gene's germline CDR1 is SGHVS and CDR2 FQNEAQ. Unmatched junction bases numbered 15, after V lost 5 bases and J lost 11 bases. CDR3 length: 16 residues.

The chain uses TRBV7-2 and TRBJ2-3, with D unresolved. V was pared by 1 base and J by 2 bases, with 7 bases between. The CDR3 is 14 residues long. The germline gives CDR1 SGHTA, CDR2 FQGNSA. The DNA for the CDR3 is TGTGCCAGCAGCTTAGACCCTATCACAGATACGCAGTATTTT. It encodes CASSLDPITDTQYF.

In this sample, this clone turned up once. V gene TRBV9 combines with J gene TRBJ2-5; 8 positions agree with TRBD1. Looked up from germline, CDR1 is SGDLS and CDR2 is YYNGEE. Losses at the gene ends were 0 bases for V and 4 bases for J; bases not matched to a gene: 5. The CDR3 sequence is 15 residues long. The CDR3 DNA sequence: TGTGCCAGCAGCGTAGTCCAGGGGACAGGAGAGACCCAGTACTTC. Its protein product is CASSVVQGTGETQYF.

The chain has TRBV7-2 and TRBJ1-5; D is uncertain. The length of the CDR3 is 14 residues. Germline V gene data show CDR1 as SGHTA and CDR2 as FQGNSA. Trimming left V 5 bases short and J 3 bases short, with 11 bases between. The CDR3 protein is CASSPVADNQPQHF. CDR3 coding DNA: TGTGCCAGCAGCCCCGTGGCAGACAATCAGCCCCAGCATTTT.

The V gene is TRBV29-1, the J gene TRBJ1-3; D is ambiguous. Trimming stripped 4 bases from V and 4 bases from J, with 8 bases between. The CDR3 runs to 12 residues. Germline V gene lookup returns CDR1 SQVTM and CDR2 ANQGSEA. The chain's CDR3 is CSVAGSGNTIYF. CDR3 nucleotide sequence: TGCAGCGTTGCGGGTTCCGGAAACACCATATATTTT.

This rearrangement joins TRBV19 to TRBJ1-2, with D possibly being TRBD1 (5 bases). Germline-derived CDR1 and CDR2 are LNHDA and SQIVND (reference sequence). The V and J ends lost 5 bases and 8 bases respectively, with 24 bases between them. CDR3 length equals 16 residues. The CDR3 reads CASSVGRILGARGYTF. The CDR3 nucleotides read TGTGCCAGTAGTGTGGGGCGTATTCTTGGGGCGCGAGGCTACACCTTC.

V gene TRBV10-2 combines with J gene TRBJ2-5, with 7 bases that match TRBD1. Germline assignment: CDR1 WSHSY and CDR2 SAAADI. This CDR3 is 15 amino acids long. V was pared by 0 bases and J by 5 bases, with 6 bases of the junction left unmatched. The CDR3 bases are TGCGCCAGCAGTGAGTCAAGAGGGGGCGGGGAGACCCAGTACTTC. The encoded protein is CASSESRGGGETQYF.

This clone turned up a few times. The genes are TRBV6-2 or TRBV6-3 and TRBJ1-1; D may be TRBD1 (6 bases). Between the trimmed V and J ends, which lost 5 bases and 7 bases, there was a span of 8 bases. Germline V CDR1 and CDR2: MNHEY, SVGEGT. The CDR3 has 11 amino acids. The DNA of the CDR3 is TGTGCCAGCAGTACAGGGATTGAAGCTTTCTTT. This gives the protein CASSTGIEAFF.

Here the CDR3 DNA reads TGCGCCAGCAGCCAAGGGGGGACAGGGAGTACCTACGAGCAGTACTTC. This gives the protein CASSQGGTGSTYEQYF. The chain recombines TRBV4-1 with TRBJ2-7, with 9 nucleotides matching TRBD1. The germline V gene encodes CDR1 MGHRA and CDR2 YSYEKL. The CDR3 sequence is 16 residues long. The J segment lost 2 bases and the V segment lost 1 base, leaving 6 bases of the junction unmatched.

The rearrangement joins TRBV14 to TRBJ2-1; 7 bases agree with TRBD2. Looked up from germline, CDR1 is SGHDN and CDR2 is FVKESK. Trimming cost V 1 base and J 4 bases; bases outside gene matches: 4. The CDR3 runs to 15 residues. CDR3 in amino acids: CASSQGLAVYNEQFF. The CDR3 DNA is TGTGCCAGCAGCCAAGGCCTAGCGGTTTACAATGAGCAGTTCTTC.

The chain carries TRBV28 and TRBJ2-3, with D perhaps TRBD2 (7 bases). CDR1 and CDR2 from the germline V gene are MDHEN and SYDVKM. Deletions cut 6 bases from V and 4 bases from J, with 23 bases between. CDR3 length: 17 residues. CDR3 protein: CASSSLLRGAASDTQYF. CDR3 DNA: TGTGCCAGCAGCTCCCTACTCCGGGGGGCCGCGTCAGATACGCAGTATTTT.

The rearrangement links TRBV3-1 (or the pseudogene TRBV3-2) to TRBJ1-1; a weak D match, TRBD1 (6 bases). The V end lost 5 bases, the J end lost 5 bases, and 12 bases lay between the germline ends. Looked up from germline, CDR1 is LGHDT and CDR2 is YNNKEL (reference sequence). The CDR3 runs 13 residues. This CDR3 is CASSTQGGTEAFF. The DNA for the CDR3 is TGTGCCAGCAGCACACAGGGAGGGACTGAAGCTTTCTTT.